This T cell receptor (beta chain) is from a study of shared clonotypes between healthy human individuals. The CDR3 contains 16 residues. The germline CDR1 and CDR2 sequences are SGHDN and FVKESK. With 1 base removed from V and 1 base from J, the gap between germline ends came to 8 bases. Negatively enriched CD4+ T cells were divided by CD45RA into naive and memory. The assay used deep level. Per sorted-subset replicate PCR, input was 200 to 250 ng DNA, representing about 30,000 T cell genomes. This table comes from immunoSEQ multiplex PCR, and its TCRdb copy is limited to in-frame clones, with some not included. The sample has some 1 million clones, approximately 76% seen once; the top ten hold 1.4%.

The receptor was isolated from a man between 18 and 29 years old in good health. The sample comprised memory CD4+ T cells sorted from blood. As for subset: CD45RA-negative fraction. This chain uses TRBV14 with TRBJ2-6; no clear D gene. DNA for the CDR3: TGTGCCAGCAGCCAAGCGGTTGGATCTGGGGCCAACGTCCTGACTTTC. Its translation: CASSQAVGSGANVLTF.